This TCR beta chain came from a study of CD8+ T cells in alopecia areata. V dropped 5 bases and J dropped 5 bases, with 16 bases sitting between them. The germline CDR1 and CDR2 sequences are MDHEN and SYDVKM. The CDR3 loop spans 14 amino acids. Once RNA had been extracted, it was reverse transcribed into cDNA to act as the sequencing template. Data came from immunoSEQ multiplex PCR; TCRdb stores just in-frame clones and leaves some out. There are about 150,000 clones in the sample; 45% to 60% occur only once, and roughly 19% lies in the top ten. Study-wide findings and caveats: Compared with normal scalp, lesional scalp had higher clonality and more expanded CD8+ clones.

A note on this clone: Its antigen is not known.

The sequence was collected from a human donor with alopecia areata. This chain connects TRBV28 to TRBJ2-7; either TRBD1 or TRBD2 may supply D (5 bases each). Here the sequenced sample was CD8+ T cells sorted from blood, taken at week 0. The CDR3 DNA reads TGTGCCAGCAGTGCACGGATCAAGGGACACGAGCAGTACTTC. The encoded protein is CASSARIKGHEQYF.